The sequence of this T cell receptor (beta chain) was determined in a study of shared clonotypes between healthy human individuals. Assay used: immunoSEQ multiplex PCR; TCRdb lists only in-frame clones, some missing. The sample includes roughly 2 million clones, about 94% of them seen just once. Naive CD8 cells were CD45RO-negative, positively selected for CCR7, excluding terminally differentiated effector memory CD45RA+ cells. Trimming pared 6 bases from V and 7 bases from J, leaving 13 bases between. CDR1 is SNHLY and CDR2 is FYNNEI in the germline V gene. CDR3 length: 12 residues. This clone has just one count.

The receptor was isolated from a man between 18 and 35 years old in good health. Input material: naive CD8+ T cells sorted from blood. The rearrangement joins TRBV2 to TRBJ2-7, with TRBD1 as a possible D gene (6 bases). The CDR3 coding sequence is TGTGCCAGCAGGACAGGTTTTAGGGAGCAGTACTTC. Its protein is CASRTGFREQYF.